These T cell receptor beta chains were read from a single sample in a study of shared clonotypes between healthy human individuals. Repertoires were generated with immunoSEQ multiplex PCR, while TCRdb's copy carries only in-frame clones and drops some. The sample has some 2.1 million clones, around 95% seen once. The material sequenced was naive CD4+ T cells sorted from blood. The origin of the receptors is a man aged 18 to 35 in good health. Both conserved end residues are part of each CDR3. The D gene is left open where the match is weak. Clone size, where shown, is once, few, many, or a class for clones that have expanded.

J gene: TRBJ1-1; V gene: TRBV30; clone size: .; D gene: .; CDR3 protein: CAWTPIQGTEAFF; CDR3 DNA: TGTGCCTGGACCCCCATTCAGGGCACTGAAGCTTTCTTT
J gene: TRBJ2-2; V gene: TRBV30; clone size: .; D gene: .; CDR3 protein: CAWGGTNTGELFF; CDR3 DNA: TGTGCCTGGGGGGGAACAAACACCGGGGAGCTGTTTTTT
J gene: TRBJ1-4; V gene: TRBV30; clone size: once; D gene: .; CDR3 protein: CAWRKWGATNEKLFF; CDR3 DNA: TGTGCCTGGAGAAAGTGGGGGGCAACTAATGAAAAACTGTTTTTT
J gene: TRBJ2-2; V gene: TRBV10-2; clone size: .; D gene: .; CDR3 protein: CASRPGLNTGELFF; CDR3 DNA: TGCGCCAGCAGGCCGGGACTGAACACCGGGGAGCTGTTTTTT
J gene: TRBJ2-7; V gene: TRBV11-2; clone size: .; D gene: TRBD1; CDR3 protein: CASSAPGTANYEQYF; CDR3 DNA: TGTGCCAGCAGCGCGCCCGGGACAGCAAACTACGAGCAGTACTTC
J gene: TRBJ2-7; V gene: TRBV10-3; clone size: .; D gene: .; CDR3 protein: CAISGLGREQYF; CDR3 DNA: TGTGCCATCAGTGGGTTAGGCCGCGAGCAGTACTTC
J gene: TRBJ2-3; V gene: TRBV30; clone size: .; D gene: .; CDR3 protein: CACRRGPTDTQYF; CDR3 DNA: TGTGCCTGCAGAAGGGGTCCGACAGATACGCAGTATTTT
J gene: TRBJ1-2; V gene: TRBV30; clone size: .; D gene: .; CDR3 protein: CAWRDMTSYTF; CDR3 DNA: TGTGCCTGGCGGGACATGACGAGCTACACCTTC
J gene: TRBJ2-7; V gene: TRBV4-1; clone size: .; D gene: TRBD2; CDR3 protein: CASSQDPGTSGSYEQYF; CDR3 DNA: TGCGCCAGCAGCCAAGATCCAGGGACTAGCGGGAGCTACGAGCAGTACTTC
J gene: TRBJ2-7; V gene: TRBV30; clone size: .; D gene: TRBD2; CDR3 protein: CACITSGRAYEQYF; CDR3 DNA: TGTGCCTGCATTACTAGCGGGAGGGCCTACGAGCAGTACTTC
J gene: TRBJ2-1; V gene: TRBV6-1; clone size: .; D gene: TRBD2; CDR3 protein: CASSVLAGGTYNEQFF; CDR3 DNA: TGTGCCAGCAGTGTTCTAGCGGGGGGGACCTACAATGAGCAGTTCTTC
J gene: TRBJ2-7; V gene: TRBV30; clone size: .; D gene: TRBD2; CDR3 protein: CACPWEGGSHEQYF; CDR3 DNA: TGTGCCTGTCCCTGGGAGGGAGGGAGCCACGAGCAGTACTTC
J gene: TRBJ2-5; V gene: TRBV7-2; clone size: .; D gene: TRBD2; CDR3 protein: CASSLGLAVQETQYF; CDR3 DNA: TGTGCCAGCAGCTTGGGACTAGCAGTCCAAGAGACCCAGTACTTC
J gene: TRBJ2-5; V gene: TRBV11-3; clone size: .; D gene: TRBD2; CDR3 protein: CASSLGESGGAGQETQYF; CDR3 DNA: TGTGCCAGCAGCTTAGGAGAGAGCGGGGGGGCGGGTCAAGAGACCCAGTACTTC
J gene: TRBJ1-4; V gene: TRBV30; clone size: once; D gene: .; CDR3 protein: CAWSSKQGGNEKLFF; CDR3 DNA: TGTGCCTGGAGTTCCAAACAAGGGGGGAATGAAAAACTGTTTTTT